The source of this T cell receptor beta chain is a study of siplizumab effects on memory and regulatory T cells. Whole-study findings and limits: In the presence of siplizumab, alloreactive sequences traceable to unstimulated CD4+ memory cells were significantly reduced. Mappable alloreactive CD4+ clones were on average approximately 70% Treg-derived with siplizumab, about 29% in controls. Few alloreactive clones mapped to unstimulated subsets. Many proliferating CD4+ or CD8+ clones remained unclassified. Roughly 75-95% of them could not be assigned either a naive or a memory phenotype.

The CDR3 extends over 14 amino acids. From germline, CDR1 is MDHEN and CDR2 SYDVKM. The V and J ends lost 7 bases and 6 bases, in that order; junction bases with no gene match: 9. Only one count was recorded for this clone. Its antigen is currently unknown. Generated by immunoSEQ multiplex PCR, the TCRdb table keeps only in-frame clones and is missing some. The table lists some 96,000 clones, around 93% of them singletons, with over 1% in the top ten. The sample consisted of non-Treg CD4+ T cells sorted from blood. The TCR originated in a human donor in good health. This chain joins TRBV28 and TRBJ2-4; 7 nucleotides line up with TRBD2. CDR3 nucleotide sequence: TGTGCCAGCATCAAGGGAGGGGACGGAAACATTCAGTACTTC. Amino acid sequence: CASIKGGDGNIQYF.